The T cell receptor (beta chain) described here comes from a study of Ad26.COV2.S vaccination and SARS-CoV-2 variants. About the study: The study gave Ad26.COV2.S intramuscularly, once or twice 56 days apart.

Treatment defined: 19 received Ad26.COV2.S at low or high dose, single or two shots; 5 received placebo; per-sample allocation not given. All samples were drawn on day 63, counting from the first vaccine or placebo injection. Clones were read by immunoSEQ multiplex PCR, and TCRdb kept only the in-frame ones, dropping some. The table records about 350,000 clones, 70% to 90% of them present only once. The CDR3 runs 14 residues. Looked up from germline, CDR1 is LNHDA and CDR2 is SQIVND (reference sequence). The germline V and J ends were trimmed by 9 bases and 6 bases, with 21 bases remaining between them.

J is TRBJ2-7 and V is TRBV19; the D gene is possibly TRBD1 (6 bases). Sequences were derived from peripheral blood, sampled in a trial of Ad26.COV2.S vaccine versus placebo. The TCR sequence derives from a person aged 18-65 years who received the Ad26.COV2.S COVID-19 vaccine or a placebo. CDR3 loop: CASRSTGGPSEQYF. The CDR3 DNA reads as TGTGCCAGCAGATCGACAGGCGGGCCTTCCGAGCAGTACTTC.